This is a list of T cell receptor beta chains from one sample in a study of T cell repertoires in aging, cancer and after chemotherapy. TCRdb called the multiplex PCR reads again in MiXCR, with one record for every CDR3 protein. The sample has 2,500 to 3,500 distinct CDR3 sequences, 25% to 30% seen once; the top ten hold more than 7%. The sequencing sample was made of blood. The source of these receptors is a human donor with a solid tumor. CDR3s include the opening cysteine and the closing phenylalanine or tryptophan. D genes are given only for firm matches. The size of a clone is reported for some rows only, either as once, few or many, or as a class for expanded clones.

clone_size: few
v_call: TRBV20-1
j_call: TRBJ2-2
d_call: TRBD2
cdr3_aa: CSARRGAGGTNTGELFF
cdr3_nt: TGCAGTGCTAGAAGAGGAGCGGGGGGGACGAACACCGGGGAGCTGTTTTTT

clone_size: NA
v_call: TRBV5-4
j_call: TRBJ2-7
d_call: TRBD1
cdr3_aa: CASSLGPGTGTYEQYF
cdr3_nt: TGTGCCAGCAGCTTGGGGCCCGGGACAGGGACCTACGAGCAGTACTTC

clone_size: NA
v_call: TRBV20-1
j_call: TRBJ2-5
d_call: TRBD2
cdr3_aa: CSAPQRGGSLETQYF
cdr3_nt: TGCAGTGCCCCCCAAAGGGGCGGGAGCCTGGAGACCCAGTACTTC

clone_size: medium-sized
v_call: TRBV12-3/TRBV12-4
j_call: TRBJ1-2
d_call: NA
cdr3_aa: CASSRTRGRGGYGYTF
cdr3_nt: TGTGCCAGCAGTAGGACAAGGGGGAGGGGAGGCTATGGCTACACCTTC

clone_size: medium-sized
v_call: TRBV27
j_call: TRBJ1-1
d_call: NA
cdr3_aa: CASTPPGSGDGNTEAFF
cdr3_nt: TGTGCCAGCACCCCTCCCGGGAGCGGAGACGGGAACACTGAAGCTTTCTTT

clone_size: few
v_call: TRBV6-5
j_call: TRBJ1-1
d_call: NA
cdr3_aa: CASQVNTEAFF
cdr3_nt: TGTGCCAGCCAAGTGAACACTGAAGCTTTCTTT

clone_size: NA
v_call: TRBV20-1
j_call: TRBJ1-1
d_call: NA
cdr3_aa: CSARDGGASRTEAFF
cdr3_nt: TGCAGTGCTAGAGACGGGGGGGCGAGTCGCACTGAAGCTTTCTTT

clone_size: medium-sized
v_call: TRBV29-1
j_call: TRBJ1-1
d_call: NA
cdr3_aa: CSVVSATNTEAFF
cdr3_nt: TGCAGCGTTGTATCAGCTACGAACACTGAAGCTTTCTTT

clone_size: large
v_call: TRBV19
j_call: TRBJ1-6
d_call: TRBD1
cdr3_aa: CASSGQGDSPLHF
cdr3_nt: TGTGCCAGCAGCGGACAGGGCGATTCACCCCTCCACTTT

clone_size: NA
v_call: TRBV10-3
j_call: TRBJ1-5
d_call: NA
cdr3_aa: CAISQGAGKGNQPQHF
cdr3_nt: TGTGCCATCAGCCAAGGGGCAGGGAAGGGCAATCAGCCCCAGCATTTT

clone_size: large
v_call: TRBV29-1
j_call: TRBJ1-1
d_call: TRBD1
cdr3_aa: CSALGQGNTEAFF
cdr3_nt: TGCAGCGCCCTGGGACAGGGGAACACTGAAGCTTTCTTT

clone_size: medium-sized
v_call: TRBV27
j_call: TRBJ2-7
d_call: TRBD1
cdr3_aa: CASRDRAYEQYF
cdr3_nt: TGTGCCTCCCGGGACAGGGCCTACGAGCAGTACTTC

clone_size: NA
v_call: TRBV7-6
j_call: TRBJ2-3
d_call: NA
cdr3_aa: CASSSTGTPTDTQYF
cdr3_nt: TGTGCCAGCAGCTCTACCGGGACTCCCACAGATACGCAGTATTTT